The 16 T cell receptor beta chains in this list originate from one sample, sequenced in a study of T-cell reconstitution after alpha-beta-depleted transplantation in children. Preparation of the TCRbeta library used unique molecular identifiers. TCRdb called the PCR reads again in MiXCR, with one record for every CDR3 protein. The sample lists some 290,000 distinct CDR3 sequences; 9.9% were seen once. The material was PBMCs from the stem cell graft donor, obtained from the stem cell graft. These receptors were collected from a human donor who donated a stem cell graft to a child with SCID.

Ten or more counts support this clonotype. The genes are TRBV11-2 and TRBJ1-2, with TRBD1 as a possible D gene (5 bases). The germline CDR1 and CDR2 sequences are SGHAT and FQNNGV. The CDR3 is made up of 13 amino acids. V gave up 3 bases and J gave up 4 bases, with 9 bases separating them. The CDR3 DNA sequence: TGTGCCAGCAGCTTGGGGGTTTCCTATGGCTACACCTTC. Translated, it gives CASSLGVSYGYTF.

This clonotype was recorded a few times. The rearrangement joins TRBV9 to TRBJ2-3; 9 bases fit TRBD1. Losses at the gene ends were 2 bases for V and 3 bases for J; bases not matched to a gene: 4. The CDR3 extends over 15 amino acids. From germline, CDR1 is SGDLS and CDR2 YYNGEE. This chain's CDR3 is CASSVRQGGTDTQYF. The CDR3 region has the DNA TGTGCCAGCAGCGTGAGACAGGGGGGAACAGATACGCAGTATTTT.

A word on this clonotype: This may be a read error, as it is one base from a much larger clone. The chain uses TRBV3-1 and TRBJ1-6, with D perhaps TRBD1 (6 bases). V lost 6 bases to trimming and J lost 5 bases, with 11 bases between them. CDR3 length equals 14 residues. Germline CDR1 and CDR2: LGHDT and YNNKEL (reference sequence). The CDR3 here is CASRRTVDNSPLHF. The CDR3 DNA sequence: TGTGCCAGCAGACGGACAGTGGATAATTCACCCCTCCACTTT.

The chain carries TRBV3-1 and TRBJ2-5, with D hard to call. The germline V and J ends were trimmed by 0 bases and 5 bases, with 10 bases remaining between them. The CDR3 has 14 residues. CDR1 LGHDT and CDR2 YNNKEL come from the germline V gene (reference sequence). CDR3 nucleotides: TGTGCCAGCAGCCAAGACAGGCGAAGCGAGACCCAGTACTTC. It codes for CASSQDRRSETQYF.

The DNA for the CDR3 is TGTGCCATCAGTGAGGGGTTTTCCGAGGGGGCGAACACAGATACGCAGTATTTT. Encoded protein: CAISEGFSEGANTDTQYF. The gene calls are TRBV10-3 and TRBJ2-3; 7 bases are a match to TRBD1. V dropped 2 bases and J dropped 2; count of bases not matched to a gene: 13. This CDR3 has 18 residues. Germline CDR1 reads ENHRY; CDR2 reads SYGVKD.

This clonotype was detected only a few times. The chain employs TRBV6-5 and TRBJ2-3; D unresolved. This CDR3 region has 15 residues. Trimming pared 0 bases from V and 0 bases from J, leaving 7 bases between. The V gene's germline CDR1 is MNHEY and CDR2 SVGAGI. The CDR3 loop reads CASSYSADSTDTQYF. CDR3 nucleotide sequence: TGTGCCAGCAGTTACTCGGCAGATAGCACAGATACGCAGTATTTT.

The gene calls are TRBV5-1 and TRBJ1-1, with a tentative D call TRBD1 (6 bases). Trimming cost V 3 bases and J 3 bases, with 15 bases left between them. Germline lookup yields CDR1 SGHRS and CDR2 YFSETQ. This CDR3 spans 15 amino acids. The CDR3 is CASSYAGDWDTEAFF. CDR3 nucleotide sequence: TGCGCCAGCAGCTACGCAGGGGATTGGGACACTGAAGCTTTCTTT.

The chain has TRBV4-2 and TRBJ2-1, with D unresolved. V was clipped by 0 bases and J by 1 base, with 4 bases between them. Germline values: CDR1 LGHNA, CDR2 YNFKEQ. The CDR3 loop spans 14 amino acids. CDR3: CASSQDWSYNEQFF. Written as DNA, the CDR3 is TGTGCCAGCAGCCAAGATTGGTCCTACAATGAGCAGTTCTTC.

This clonotype was seen only a few times. The chain links TRBV9 to TRBJ1-2; the D is unclear. The V end was cut by 2 bases, the J end by 0 bases, with 14 bases between. CDR1 is SGDLS, CDR2 YYNGEE, per germline. The CDR3 has 16 amino acids. CDR3 amino acids: CASSVGWGSSNYGYTF. DNA of the CDR3: TGTGCCAGCAGCGTTGGGTGGGGAAGCTCTAACTATGGCTACACCTTC.

This chain uses TRBV12-3 or TRBV12-4 with TRBJ2-4, with 11 bases matching TRBD1. Trimming at V came to 5 bases and at J to 1 base, leaving 7 bases not matched to a gene. This CDR3 is built from 17 residues. The CDR3 coding sequence is TGTGCCAGCAGTCCCCGGGACAGGGGGATGGCCAAAAACATTCAGTACTTC. It codes for CASSPRDRGMAKNIQYF.

This clonotype showed up just a few times. The chain joins TRBV5-1 to TRBJ2-2; D possibly corresponds to TRBD1 (6 bases). The CDR3 runs to 15 residues. Germline CDR1 reads SGHRS; CDR2 reads YFSETQ. V was cut by 3 bases and J by 1 base, with 10 bases left in between. Here the CDR3 reads CASSYRVENTGELFF. The CDR3 DNA reads as TGCGCCAGCAGCTACAGGGTAGAGAACACCGGGGAGCTGTTTTTT.

The table lists this clonotype with a few counts. This rearrangement joins TRBV11-2 to TRBJ1-4; D is ambiguous. V was pared by 3 bases and J by 3 bases, with 11 bases between. There are 15 residues in the CDR3. Germline assignment: CDR1 SGHAT and CDR2 FQNNGV. CDR3 amino acids: CASSFGASPNEKLFF. CDR3 in DNA: TGTGCCAGCAGCTTTGGCGCCTCCCCTAATGAAAAACTGTTTTTT.

In DNA form, the CDR3 reads TGTGCCAGCAGTGAGCTAGCCGGGGAGCTGTTTTTT. This translates into CASSELAGELFF. The chain joins TRBV6-4 to TRBJ2-2; the D is unclear. Trimming cost V 3 bases and J 6 bases, with 5 bases left between them. Germline CDR1 is MRHNA and CDR2 is SNTAGT. There are 12 residues in the CDR3.

V is TRBV12-3 or TRBV12-4 and J is TRBJ2-5; D gene ambiguous. Trimming removed 3 bases from V and 2 bases from J, with 13 bases in between. CDR3 length: 15 residues. In DNA, the CDR3 is TGTGCCAGCAGTTTTCGTCGCCCAAGGCAAGAGACCCAGTACTTC. This translates into CASSFRRPRQETQYF.

In its sample, this clonotype was seen many times. This chain connects TRBV5-1 to TRBJ2-7, with D possibly being TRBD2 (6 bases). The CDR3 sequence is 14 residues long. Trimming took 4 bases from V and 3 from J, leaving 14 bases between them. Germline loops: CDR1 SGHRS, CDR2 YFSETQ. CDR3 loop: CASSPRAGNYEQYF. The DNA of the CDR3 is TGCGCCAGCAGCCCGAGGGCGGGGAACTACGAGCAGTACTTC. Combining the CDR3 with reference TRBV5-1 and TRBJ2-7 gives the whole variable domain KAGVTQTPRYLIKTRGQQVTLSCSPISGHRSVSWYQQTPGQGLQFLFEYFSETQRNKGNFPGRFSGRQFSNSRSEMNVSTLELGDSALYLCASSPRAGNYEQYFGPGTRLTVT.

This clonotype was seen repeatedly, ten times or more. The rearrangement uses TRBV12-3 or TRBV12-4 and TRBJ2-2, with D perhaps TRBD2 (5 bases). There are 17 residues in the CDR3. Trimming shortened V by 2 bases and J by 2 bases, and 15 bases separated the two germline ends. This chain's CDR3 is CASSLRESATNTGELFF. The CDR3 DNA is TGTGCCAGCAGTTTAAGGGAGTCAGCCACTAACACCGGGGAGCTGTTTTTT.